This T cell receptor (beta chain) came from a study of cytomegalovirus exposure and HLA in healthy donors. Study background: A subsequent analysis stated that the 120 or so validation repertoires were run on the same platform as the approximately 610 first-cohort repertoires.

As to this clone: What it recognizes is unknown.

Broader study findings: A subsequent analysis found that TCR clusters from the first cohort also tended to co-occur in the approximately 120 validation repertoires, with 94% of cluster scores above 0. There were some 150 TCR beta chains listed as cytomegalovirus-associated.

Repertoires were generated with immunoSEQ multiplex PCR, while TCRdb's copy carries only in-frame clones and drops some. This table holds 300,000 to 450,000 clones, roughly 89% found once. This CDR3 has 13 residues. After removal of 4 bases from V and 11 bases from J, the junction contained 6 bases not matched to a gene. The germline gives CDR1 SGHKS, CDR2 YYEKEE (reference sequence). V usage is TRBV5-5 and J usage is TRBJ2-7; 13 positions match TRBD2. The TCR comes from a woman younger than 35 in good health and CMV-seronegative. The material sequenced was PBMCs. CDR3 DNA: TGTGCCAGCAGCGACACTAGCGGGGGGGCCAAGTACTTC. Translation: CASSDTSGGAKYF.